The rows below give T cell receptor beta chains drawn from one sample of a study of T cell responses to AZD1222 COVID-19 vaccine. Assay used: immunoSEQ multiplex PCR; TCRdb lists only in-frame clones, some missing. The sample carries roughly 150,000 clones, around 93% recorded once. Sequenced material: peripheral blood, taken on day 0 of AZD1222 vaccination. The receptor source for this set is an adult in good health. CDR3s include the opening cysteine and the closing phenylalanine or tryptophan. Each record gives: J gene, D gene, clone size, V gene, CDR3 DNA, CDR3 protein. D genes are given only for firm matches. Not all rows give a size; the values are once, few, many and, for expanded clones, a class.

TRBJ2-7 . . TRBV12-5 TGTGCTAGTGGGGAAATGGAGGAGCAGTACTTC CASGEMEEQYF
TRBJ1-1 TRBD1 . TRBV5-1 TGCGCCAGCAGCTTGGCCTGGCAGGGGGGGACTGAAGCTTTCTTT CASSLAWQGGTEAFF
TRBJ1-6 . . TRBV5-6 TGTGCCAGCACCTGGGGGACCTCACCCCTCCACTTT CASTWGTSPLHF
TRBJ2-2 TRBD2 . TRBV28 TGTGCCAGCACCTTGGGACTAGCGGGAGGCCACACCGGGGAGCTGTTTTTT CASTLGLAGGHTGELFF
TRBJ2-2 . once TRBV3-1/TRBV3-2 TGTGCCAGCAGCCAAGGCCTACCCGGGGAGCTGTTTTTT CASSQGLPGELFF
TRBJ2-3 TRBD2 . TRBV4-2 TGTGCCAGCAGCCCTCTTAGCGGGGGGGCCGAAGGCACAGATACGCAGTATTTT CASSPLSGGAEGTDTQYF
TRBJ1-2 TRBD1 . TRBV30 TGTGCCTCCGACAGGGTTAGATCTAACTATGGCTACACCTTC CASDRVRSNYGYTF
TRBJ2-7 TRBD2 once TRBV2 TGTGCCAGCAGTGAAGCGGTCGCCTATAGCGGGACCTACGAGCAGTACTTC CASSEAVAYSGTYEQYF
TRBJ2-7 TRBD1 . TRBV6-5 TGTGCCAGCAGTTCCGACGGGACAGAGGCCTACGAGCAGTACTTC CASSSDGTEAYEQYF
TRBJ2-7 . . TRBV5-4 TGTGCCAGCAGCTTGCCGGGCGGGGGCAGCTCCTACGAGCAGTACTTC CASSLPGGGSSYEQYF
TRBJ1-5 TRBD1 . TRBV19 TGTGCCAGTAGTATAAAGTGGGGACAGGGGAGGAATCAGCCCCAGCATTTT CASSIKWGQGRNQPQHF
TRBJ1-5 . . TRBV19 TGTGCCAGTCAGGCGGACAGAAATCAGCCCCAGCATTTT CASQADRNQPQHF
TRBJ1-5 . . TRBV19 TGTGCCAGTAGTCTCTTAGGCAATCAGCCCCAGCATTTT CASSLLGNQPQHF
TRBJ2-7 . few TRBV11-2 TGTGCCAGCAGCTTAGGCCACAAGGTCCACGAGCAGTACTTC CASSLGHKVHEQYF
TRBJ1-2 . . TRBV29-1 TGCAGCGCAGGGGTGGCCCGGGACAACTATGGCTACACCTTC CSAGVARDNYGYTF
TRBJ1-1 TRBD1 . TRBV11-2 TGTGCCAGCAGCCCCGGGACAGGGGGGTACACTGAAGCTTTCTTT CASSPGTGGYTEAFF
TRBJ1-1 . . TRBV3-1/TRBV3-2 TGTGCCAGCAGCCAAGATCGGGCAGGGCACACTGAAGCTTTCTTT CASSQDRAGHTEAFF
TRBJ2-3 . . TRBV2 TGTGCCAGCACCGAGGGTCGGCCCCCAGTGCCAGATACGCAGTATTTT CASTEGRPPVPDTQYF
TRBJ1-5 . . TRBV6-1 TGTGCCAGCAGTGAAGCGGCAGAAAATCAGCCCCAGCATTTT CASSEAAENQPQHF
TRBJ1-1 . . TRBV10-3 TGTGCCATCAGTAGGGAGCTCATGAACACTGAAGCTTTCTTT CAISRELMNTEAFF
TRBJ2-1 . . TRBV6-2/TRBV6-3 TGTGCCAGCAGTACCGGGACGGCAACGTACAATGAGCAGTTCTTC CASSTGTATYNEQFF
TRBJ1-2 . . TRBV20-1 TGCAGTGCTAGTTCGTCGAGTCAGGTCCGCCAAAATGGCTACACCTTC CSASSSSQVRQNGYTF
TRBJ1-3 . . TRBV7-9 TGTGCCAGCACCCAGCTCGGGGGTTCGGGAAACACCATATATTTT CASTQLGGSGNTIYF
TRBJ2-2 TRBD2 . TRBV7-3 TGTGCCAGCAGCTCTCAAGCCCCGGGGGGGGACACCGGGGAGCTGTTTTTT CASSSQAPGGDTGELFF
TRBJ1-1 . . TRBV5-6 TGTGCCAGCAGCTCGTCCCGGTGGGAAGCTTTCTTT CASSSSRWEAFF
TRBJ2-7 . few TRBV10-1 TGCGCCAGCAGTGAGTTGCGGGCATCCTACGAGCAGTACTTC CASSELRASYEQYF
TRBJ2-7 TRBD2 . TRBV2 TGTGCCAGCGTGCCACTAGCGAGCCTCCCCTACGAGCAGTACTTC CASVPLASLPYEQYF
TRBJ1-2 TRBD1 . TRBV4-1 TGCGCCAGCAGCCTCAGACAGGGGGCAGGTGGCTACACCTTC CASSLRQGAGGYTF
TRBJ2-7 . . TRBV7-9 TGTGCCAGCAGCTTAAGCGACTACGAGCAGTACTTC CASSLSDYEQYF
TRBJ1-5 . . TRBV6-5 TGTGCCAGCAGTCGGGGGCGCAGACCGAATCAGCCCCAGCATTTT CASSRGRRPNQPQHF
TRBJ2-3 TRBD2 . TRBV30 TGTGCCTGGAGTGCCTCGGGGGGTACGCAGTATTTT CAWSASGGTQYF
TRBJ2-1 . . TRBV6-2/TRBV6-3 TGTGCCAGCAGTTACTCGCAGGATGGGGAGCAGTTCTTC CASSYSQDGEQFF
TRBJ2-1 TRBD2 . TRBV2 TGTGCCAGCACCACTAGCGGGGGGGCCGACAATGAGCAGTTCTTC CASTTSGGADNEQFF
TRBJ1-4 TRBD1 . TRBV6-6 TGTGCCACCGCGGACAGGCCGAATGAAAAACTGTTTTTT CATADRPNEKLFF
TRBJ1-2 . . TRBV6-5 TGTGCCAGCAGTTTGGGGTTGGCGTATGGCTACACCTTC CASSLGLAYGYTF
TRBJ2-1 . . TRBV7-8 TGTGCCAGCAGCTTAGGTAGTGAGCAGTTCTTC CASSLGSEQFF
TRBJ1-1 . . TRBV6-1 TGTGCCAGCAGTGAAGCTCACGTCGCGGTAGCTTTCTTT CASSEAHVAVAFF
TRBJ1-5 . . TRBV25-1 TGTGCCAGCAGTGAAGACAGTATTCAGGATCAGCCCCAGCATTTT CASSEDSIQDQPQHF
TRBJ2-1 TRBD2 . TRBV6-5 TGTGCCAGCAGTACGGGACTAGGAGGCGATGAGCAGTTCTTC CASSTGLGGDEQFF
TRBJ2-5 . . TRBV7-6 TGTGCCAGCAGCTCCAGGAGCATGCAAGAGACCCAGTACTTC CASSSRSMQETQYF
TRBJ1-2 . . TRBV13 TGTGCCAGCAGGGATTCGGTCTCCAGAAGACTTGACGGCTACACCTTC CASRDSVSRRLDGYTF
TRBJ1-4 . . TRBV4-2 TGTGCCAGCAGCCAAGATGCCACGAATGAAAAACTGTTTTTT CASSQDATNEKLFF
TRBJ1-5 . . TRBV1 TGCACCAGCAGCCGGGACAGGTTTTCGGAACAGCCCCAGCATTTT CTSSRDRFSEQPQHF
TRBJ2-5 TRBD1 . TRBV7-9 TGTGCCAGCAGCCCCGGGACAGGCGGATTACCGACCCAGTACTTC CASSPGTGGLPTQYF
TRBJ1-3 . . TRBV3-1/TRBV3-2 TGTGCCAGCAAAGGTGGGGGCTCTGGAAACACCATATATTTT CASKGGGSGNTIYF
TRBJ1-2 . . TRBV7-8 TGTGCCAGCAGCTCGAACTACGGGAGCACAAGGGGCTACACCTTC CASSSNYGSTRGYTF
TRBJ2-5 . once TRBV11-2 TGTGCCAGCAGCTTAATGGAGACCCAGTACTTC CASSLMETQYF
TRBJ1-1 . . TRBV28 TGTGCCAGCACCTTCAGGGACACTGAAGCTTTCTTT CASTFRDTEAFF
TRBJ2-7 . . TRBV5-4 TGTGCCAGCAGCTCCCCTGCGAGCACGGACGAGCAGTACTTC CASSSPASTDEQYF
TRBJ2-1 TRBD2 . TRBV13 TGTGCCAGCAGCCTCACTGGCGGGAGGAATGAGCAGTTCTTC CASSLTGGRNEQFF
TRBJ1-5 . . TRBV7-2 TGTGCCAGCAGCTTAGCGCGGACAGTTTATAGCAATCAGCCCCAGCATTTT CASSLARTVYSNQPQHF
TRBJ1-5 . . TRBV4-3 TGCGCCAGCAGCCAAGGGACAGCTACAGGCAATCAGCCCCAGCATTTT CASSQGTATGNQPQHF
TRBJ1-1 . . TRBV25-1 TGTGCCAGCAGTGCGATTTGGGGTAGCACTGAAGCTTTCTTT CASSAIWGSTEAFF
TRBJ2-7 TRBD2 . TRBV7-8 TGTGCCAGCAGCTTCCTCTCGGGACTAGCGTCCTACGAGCAGTACTTC CASSFLSGLASYEQYF
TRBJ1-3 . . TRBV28 TGTGCCAGCAGTTTACAATGGAACACCATATATTTT CASSLQWNTIYF
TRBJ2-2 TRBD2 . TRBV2 TGTGCCAGCAGTGGTAGCGGGGGGATTGGTCGGGAGCTGTTTTTT CASSGSGGIGRELFF
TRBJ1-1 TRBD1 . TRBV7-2 TGTGCCAGCAGCTTTGACAGGGACTCTGAAGCTTTCTTT CASSFDRDSEAFF